This T cell receptor (beta chain) is from a study of cytomegalovirus exposure and HLA in healthy donors (dated by TCRdb to about 2017). About the investigation overall: In an earlier analysis of around 540 of the donors, 250 to 350 Gb of sequence data and 117 million unique TCR beta sequences from 150 million to 200 million T cells were reported. About 300 gigabases of sequencing data and approximately 84 million unique TCR sequences were included in an early release covering 500 to 750 HLA-typed donors. Of the 350 to 400 genotyped donors, over 70% fell in the genetic ancestry cluster associated with self-reported Caucasian donors. The study aimed to test whether signatures of past pathogen exposure could be identified by cataloging public T cell receptors. The study profiled the T cell repertoires of under 850 subjects by immunosequencing and related them to cytomegalovirus serostatus. A separate validation cohort of over 95 different subjects was used in addition to the roughly 620-subject first cohort. To predict cytomegalovirus infection status, the study brought together high-throughput TCR immunosequencing, statistical association of individual TCRs with disease status, and machine learning. A later analysis re-examined previously published TCR beta repertoires from just over 650 donors and added high-resolution HLA genotyping to investigate patterns of TCR occurrence. In the later analysis, no new phenotypic data were used to find candidate immune exposures; instead, reliance was placed on TCR beta sequences and their occurrence across donors. An earlier analysis of around 580 of the donors used high-throughput TCR beta sequencing to judge whether each TCR beta V gene segment behaved as functional or pseudogenic. Donor age, sex, ethnicity and CMV serostatus were compiled together with the repertoire data. A later genetic analysis took genome-wide SNP genotypes for about 55% of the roughly 700 donors and used that subset as a discovery cohort. All discovery cohort repertoires had been generated on a single sequencing platform. Both class I and class II loci were covered by HLA typing, at four-digit resolution. The number of donors typed differed by locus, with about 629-630 for A, B, C, DRB1 and DQB1, 522 for DQA1, over 600 for DPA1, and approximately 470 for DPB1. A few DR-DQ haplotypes were handled as single units for association and clustering because linkage in the cohort was strong. Across approximately 400 genotyped donors of the cohort, an average of about 240,000 unique TCR beta nucleotide sequences per donor were sequenced, and 15% to 20% of those sequences were non-productive. Beyond this particular receptor, the publication reports: Across donors, most TCR sequences were observed very rarely, whereas some public TCRs were present in many individuals. A later analysis found that HLA-associated TCR beta chains were more clonally expanded and had lower generation probabilities than equally common non-associated chains. According to a later analysis, parvovirus B19, influenza, CMV and Epstein-Barr virus appeared linked to several top co-occurrence clusters. Linkage disequilibrium might explain the correlated functional status among segregating V segments, but an unknown experimental factor could not be ruled out. Because some donors lacked HLA typing at each locus, the association tests relied only on the typed subset. In vitro tests confirmed that three of the cytomegalovirus-associated TCR beta chains recognize cytomegalovirus antigens. V-gene and J-gene trimming of TCR beta chains was associated with a missense DCLRE1C variant in a later genetic analysis, and the association was replicated in an independent cohort. The earlier analysis of approximately 540 of the donors excluded fewer than 20 rarely observed V segments, including chromosome 9 orphons, because counts were too low. Compared with the approximately 670-donor mean, donors in an Asian-associated ancestry cluster had fewer N-insertions in productive TCRs, according to a later genetic analysis. The presence/absence analyses assumed that sequencing depth was roughly uniform across donors, and that assumption may not be true. It was suggested by the authors that the approach could potentially be generalized to other disease states and immunological phenotypes. When HLA alleles, especially DR and DQ, strongly co-occurred, TCR associations were difficult to assign to individual alleles. At a false discovery rate of 0.05, a later analysis linked about 17,000 TCR beta sequences to specific HLA alleles. According to a later analysis, TCR association rates differed among HLA loci, with DRB1 alleles showing the most associated TCRs and HLA-C alleles showing the fewest. Most CMV-associated TCR beta chains appeared to be HLA-restricted in a later analysis, and the HLA associations seemed to be driven largely by CMV exposure. The sequencing pipeline was judged likely to have produced a cluster of highly shared sequence variants as a technical artifact. Broadly in line with IMGT annotations, most TCR beta V segments showed up in productive rearrangements about 90% or about 30% of the time in an earlier analysis of approximately 600 of the donors. The study listed 150 to 200 TCR beta chains as associated with cytomegalovirus. In both the original and validation cohorts, the classifier was reported to diagnose cytomegalovirus status with high specificity and sensitivity. CMV serostatus was the only immune exposure information available for the cohort. A further reported finding was that TCR beta sequences accurately predicted the HLA-A and HLA-B alleles for most subjects in the first cohort. In this cohort, only TCR beta chains were sequenced, and detectable features were limited by the absence of alpha or paired-chain data.

The cohort was made up of under 800 healthy bone marrow donors. At the time of sampling, all cohort members were nominally healthy, though unrecorded immune exposures were likely present. Of the 600 or so cohort members, around 310 had a positive CMV serostatus and approximately 400 had a negative one, while no CMV serostatus was recorded for the donor. A peripheral blood sample was provided by each donor, and peripheral blood mononuclear cells were used for TCR beta sequencing. The Qiagen DNeasy Blood Extraction Kit was used to extract genomic DNA from the blood cell samples. To prepare the library, the immunoSEQ multiplex PCR assay was applied. The multiplex PCR relied on a mix of 60 forward primers for TCR Vbeta segments and 13 reverse primers for TCR Jbeta segments. Amplification of the CDR3 region of rearranged TCR beta genes was performed with a multiplex PCR assay on genomic DNA. Amplified TCR beta libraries were sequenced as 87-base-pair reads on the Illumina HiSeq System. The study's own analysis went as follows. Across the 666 repertoires, a later analysis counted some 80 million unique TCR beta chains, roughly 11 million of which were shared by at least two donors. A nearest-neighbor algorithm error-corrected the raw reads and collapsed the reads into unique sequences, merging closely related sequences to remove PCR and sequencing errors. CDR3 sequences were aligned to IMGT reference sequences to assign V, D and J gene segments. Each retained sequence needed at least a six-nucleotide match to both a V gene segment and a J gene segment. Rearrangements were classified as productive when the CDR3 lacked stop codons and remained in frame with V and J, and all other rearrangements were classified as non-productive. CDR3 was defined by IMGT convention, running from the second conserved V-encoded cysteine to the conserved J-encoded phenylalanine. In an earlier analysis of some 550 of the donors, sequences lacking an unambiguous match to a single V gene segment were excluded. An earlier analysis of approximately 590 of the donors classified V segments as functional when productive rearrangements were above 56.7% and as segregating when the standard deviation between donors was above 5%. A statistical classification framework was developed to diagnose cytomegalovirus status using the catalog of TCR beta chain sequences. A later analysis assigned V and J genes by comparing TCR nucleotide sequences with IMGT/GENE-DB human TR gene sequences. The TCRdist pipeline was used in a later analysis to assign CDR3 sequences and most-parsimonious VDJ recombination scenarios. In a later analysis, every TCR beta chain was defined by the combination of its CDR3 amino acid sequence and its V-gene family, and reads without a unique V-gene family were dropped. In a later analysis, fewer than 650 highly shared, low-generation-probability nucleotide sequences were removed to address suspected cross-contamination and a sequencing artifact. In a later analysis, a clonal expansion index for each public chain was calculated from normalized within-repertoire ranks of inferred template counts. A later analysis computed generation probabilities with a VDJ recombination model fitted to out-of-frame rearrangements, and checked the results against IGoR. In a later analysis, hypergeometric tests were used to score TCR-TCR, TCR-HLA and TCR-CMV co-occurrence, with a repertoire-size bias correction applied to TCR pairs. To estimate false discovery rates, a later analysis permuted the HLA or CMV assignments 20 times. In a later analysis, co-occurring TCRs were grouped using DBSCAN, with TCRdist sequence similarity added in when clustering inside HLA-allele-positive subsets. For co-occurrence clustering, repertoires with fewer than 30,000 or more than 120,000 public chains were excluded, along with several repertoires with anomalous nucleotide sharing. The source is immuneACCESS, and TCRdb retained only in-frame sequences with V and J called. Part of the clones is not carried over; for the studies checked, unresolved V genes explain less than half of this, and the remainder is unexplained. From that table come the V and J calls and clone size; the DNA was used to work out D and trimming. The sample contains about 91,000 clones, 60% to 65% of them found a single time. The ten largest make up 2% to 2.5% of the sample.

As to this clone: Its cognate antigen has yet to be identified. Per-base qualities were not stored, and no clone one base away is much larger.

This receptor was taken from a human donor in good health. Sequencing input: PBMCs.

The sequenced DNA: TGTGCCAGCAGTCCCGGGACAAGGACCGAAAAACTGTTTTTT. Protein translation: CASSPGTRTEKLFF. The rearrangement combines TRBV28 with TRBJ1-4; possibly the D gene is TRBD1, per 6 matching bases. CDR1 MDHEN and CDR2 SYDVKM were looked up in the germline V gene. Trimming costs V 5 bases and J 8 bases, and their ends lie 15 bases apart. From the cysteine up to the phenylalanine, the CDR3 has a length of 14 residues. Kept here is only the CDR3 DNA, which spans 42 bases and is read in frame from base 1.